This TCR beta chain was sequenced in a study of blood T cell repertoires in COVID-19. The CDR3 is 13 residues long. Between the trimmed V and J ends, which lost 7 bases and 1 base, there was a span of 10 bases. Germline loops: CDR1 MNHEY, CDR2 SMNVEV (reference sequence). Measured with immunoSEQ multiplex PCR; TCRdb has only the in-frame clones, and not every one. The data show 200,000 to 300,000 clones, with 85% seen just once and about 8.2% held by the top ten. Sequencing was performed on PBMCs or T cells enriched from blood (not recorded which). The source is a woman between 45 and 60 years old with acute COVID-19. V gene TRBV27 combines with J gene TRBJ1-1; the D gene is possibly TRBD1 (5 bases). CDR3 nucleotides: TGTGCCAGCACCCCAGACAGGAACACTGAAGCTTTCTTT. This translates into CASTPDRNTEAFF.